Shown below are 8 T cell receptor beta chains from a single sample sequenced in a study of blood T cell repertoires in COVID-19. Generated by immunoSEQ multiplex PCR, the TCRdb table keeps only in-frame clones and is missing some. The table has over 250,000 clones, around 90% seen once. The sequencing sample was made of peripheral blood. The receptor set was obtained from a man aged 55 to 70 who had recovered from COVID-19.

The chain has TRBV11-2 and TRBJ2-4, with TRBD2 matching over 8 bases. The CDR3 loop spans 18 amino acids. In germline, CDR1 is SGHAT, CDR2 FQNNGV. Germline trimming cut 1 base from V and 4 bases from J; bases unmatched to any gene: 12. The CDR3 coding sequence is TGTGCCAGCAGCTTAGTGCCAGCGGGGGAGCCACTGAAAAACATTCAGTACTTC. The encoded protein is CASSLVPAGEPLKNIQYF.

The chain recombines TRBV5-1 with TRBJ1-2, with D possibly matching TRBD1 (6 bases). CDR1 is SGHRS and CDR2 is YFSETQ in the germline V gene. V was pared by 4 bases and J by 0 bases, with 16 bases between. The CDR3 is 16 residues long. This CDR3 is CASSGSRGQANYGYTF. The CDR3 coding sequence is TGCGCCAGCAGCGGATCCCGGGGACAAGCTAACTATGGCTACACCTTC.

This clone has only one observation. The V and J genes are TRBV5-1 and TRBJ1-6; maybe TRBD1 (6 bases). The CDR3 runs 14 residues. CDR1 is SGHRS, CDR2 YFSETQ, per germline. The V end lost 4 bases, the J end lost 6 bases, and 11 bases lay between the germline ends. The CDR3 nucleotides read TGCGCCAGCAGCATGGACAGCATTAATTCACCCCTCCACTTT. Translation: CASSMDSINSPLHF.

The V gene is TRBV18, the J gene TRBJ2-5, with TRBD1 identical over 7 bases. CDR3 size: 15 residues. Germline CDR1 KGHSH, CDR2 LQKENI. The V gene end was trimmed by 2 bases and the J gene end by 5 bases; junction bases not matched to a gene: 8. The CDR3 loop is CASSPNKGAGETQYF. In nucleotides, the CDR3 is TGTGCCAGCTCACCAAATAAGGGGGCAGGGGAGACCCAGTACTTC.

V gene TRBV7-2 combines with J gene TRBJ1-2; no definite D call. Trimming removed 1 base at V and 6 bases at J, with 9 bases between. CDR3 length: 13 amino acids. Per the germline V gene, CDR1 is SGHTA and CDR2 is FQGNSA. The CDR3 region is CASSLDGRNGYTF. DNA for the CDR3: TGTGCCAGCAGCTTAGACGGGAGGAATGGCTACACCTTC.

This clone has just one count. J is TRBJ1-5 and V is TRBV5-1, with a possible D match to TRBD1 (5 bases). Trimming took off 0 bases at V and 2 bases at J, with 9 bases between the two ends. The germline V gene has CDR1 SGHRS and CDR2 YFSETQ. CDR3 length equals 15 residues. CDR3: CASSLEGSGNQPQHF. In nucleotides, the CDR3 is TGCGCCAGCAGCTTGGAGGGGTCCGGCAATCAGCCCCAGCATTTT.

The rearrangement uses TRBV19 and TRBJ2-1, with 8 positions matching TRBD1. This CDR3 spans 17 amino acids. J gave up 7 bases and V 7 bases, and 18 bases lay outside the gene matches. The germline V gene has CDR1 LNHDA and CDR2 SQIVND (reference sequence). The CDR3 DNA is TGTGCCAGTACCATACGAACGCTACAGGGGGTGAAAAATGAGCAGTTCTTC. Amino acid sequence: CASTIRTLQGVKNEQFF.

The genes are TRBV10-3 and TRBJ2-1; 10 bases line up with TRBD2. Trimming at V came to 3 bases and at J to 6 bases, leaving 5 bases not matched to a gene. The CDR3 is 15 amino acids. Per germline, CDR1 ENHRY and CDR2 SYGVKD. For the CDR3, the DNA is TGTGCCATCAGTGACAGCGGGGGGGCCCCCAATGAGCAGTTCTTC. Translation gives CAISDSGGAPNEQFF.